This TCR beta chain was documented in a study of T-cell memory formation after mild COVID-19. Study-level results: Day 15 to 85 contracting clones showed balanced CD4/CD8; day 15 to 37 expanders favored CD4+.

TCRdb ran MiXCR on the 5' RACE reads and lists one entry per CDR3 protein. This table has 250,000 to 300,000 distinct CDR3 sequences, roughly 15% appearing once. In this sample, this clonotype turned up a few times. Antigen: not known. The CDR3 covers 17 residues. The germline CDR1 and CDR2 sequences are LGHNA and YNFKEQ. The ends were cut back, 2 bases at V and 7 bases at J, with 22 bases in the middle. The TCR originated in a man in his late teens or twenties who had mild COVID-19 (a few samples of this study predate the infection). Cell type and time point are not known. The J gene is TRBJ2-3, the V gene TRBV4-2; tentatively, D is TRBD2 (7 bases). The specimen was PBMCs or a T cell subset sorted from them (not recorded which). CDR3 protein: CASSQSRLIGGPNTQYF. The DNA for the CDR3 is TGTGCCAGCAGCCAAAGTAGACTTATCGGGGGGCCCAATACGCAGTATTTT.